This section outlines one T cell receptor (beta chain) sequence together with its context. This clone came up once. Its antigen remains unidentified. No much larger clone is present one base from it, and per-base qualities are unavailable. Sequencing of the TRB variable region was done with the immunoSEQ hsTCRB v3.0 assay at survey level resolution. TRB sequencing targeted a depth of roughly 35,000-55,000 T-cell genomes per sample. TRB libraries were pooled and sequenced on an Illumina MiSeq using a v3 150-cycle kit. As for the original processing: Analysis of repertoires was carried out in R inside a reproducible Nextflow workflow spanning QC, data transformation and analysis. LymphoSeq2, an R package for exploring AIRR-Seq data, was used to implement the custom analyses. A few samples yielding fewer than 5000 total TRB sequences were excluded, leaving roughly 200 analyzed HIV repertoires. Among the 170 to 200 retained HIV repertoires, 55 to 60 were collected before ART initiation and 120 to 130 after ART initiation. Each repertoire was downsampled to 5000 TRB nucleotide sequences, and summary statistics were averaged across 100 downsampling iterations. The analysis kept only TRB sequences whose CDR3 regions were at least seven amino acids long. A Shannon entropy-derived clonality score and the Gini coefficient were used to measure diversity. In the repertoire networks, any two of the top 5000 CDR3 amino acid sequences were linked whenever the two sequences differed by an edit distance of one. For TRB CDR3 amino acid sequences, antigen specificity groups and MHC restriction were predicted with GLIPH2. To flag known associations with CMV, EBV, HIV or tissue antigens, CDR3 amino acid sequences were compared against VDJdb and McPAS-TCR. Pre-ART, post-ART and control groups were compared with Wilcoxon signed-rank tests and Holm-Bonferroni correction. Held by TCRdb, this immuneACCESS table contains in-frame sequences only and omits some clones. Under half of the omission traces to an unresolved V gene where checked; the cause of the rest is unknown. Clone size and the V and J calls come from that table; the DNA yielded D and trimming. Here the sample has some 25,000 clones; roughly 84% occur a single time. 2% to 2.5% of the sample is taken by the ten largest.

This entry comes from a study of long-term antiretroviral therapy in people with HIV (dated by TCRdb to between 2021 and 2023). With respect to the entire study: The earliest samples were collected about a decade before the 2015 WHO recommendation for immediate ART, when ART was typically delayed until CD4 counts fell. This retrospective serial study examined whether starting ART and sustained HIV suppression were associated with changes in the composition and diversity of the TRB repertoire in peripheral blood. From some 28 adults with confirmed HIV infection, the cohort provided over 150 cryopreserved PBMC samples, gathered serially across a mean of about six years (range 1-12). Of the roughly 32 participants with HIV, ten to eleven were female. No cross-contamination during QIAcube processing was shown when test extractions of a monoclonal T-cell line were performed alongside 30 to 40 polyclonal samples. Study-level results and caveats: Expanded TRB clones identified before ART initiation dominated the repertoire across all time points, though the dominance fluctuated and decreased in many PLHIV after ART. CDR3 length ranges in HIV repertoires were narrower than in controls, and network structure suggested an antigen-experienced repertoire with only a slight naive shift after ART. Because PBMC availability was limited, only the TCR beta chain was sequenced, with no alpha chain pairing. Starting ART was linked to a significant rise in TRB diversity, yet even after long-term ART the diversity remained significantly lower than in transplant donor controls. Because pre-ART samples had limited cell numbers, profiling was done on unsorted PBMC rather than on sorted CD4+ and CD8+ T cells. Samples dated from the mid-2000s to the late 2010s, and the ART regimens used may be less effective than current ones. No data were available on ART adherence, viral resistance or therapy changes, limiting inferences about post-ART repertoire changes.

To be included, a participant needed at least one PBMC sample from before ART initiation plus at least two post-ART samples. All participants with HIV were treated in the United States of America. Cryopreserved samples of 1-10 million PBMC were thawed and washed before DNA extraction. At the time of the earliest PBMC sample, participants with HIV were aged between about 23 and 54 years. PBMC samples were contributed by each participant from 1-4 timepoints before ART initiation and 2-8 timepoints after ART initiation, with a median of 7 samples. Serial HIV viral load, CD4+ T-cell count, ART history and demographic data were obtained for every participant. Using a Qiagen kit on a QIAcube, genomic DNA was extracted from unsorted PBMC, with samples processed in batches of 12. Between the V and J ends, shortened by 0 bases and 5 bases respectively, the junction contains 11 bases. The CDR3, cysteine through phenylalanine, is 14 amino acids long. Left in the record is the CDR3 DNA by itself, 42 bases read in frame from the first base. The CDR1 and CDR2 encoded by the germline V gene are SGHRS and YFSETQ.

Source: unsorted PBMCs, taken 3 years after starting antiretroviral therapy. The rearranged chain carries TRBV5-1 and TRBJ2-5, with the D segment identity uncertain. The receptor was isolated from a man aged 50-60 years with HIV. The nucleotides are TGCGCCAGCAGCTTGGAAGCCAGCGCGGAGACCCAGTACTTC. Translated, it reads CASSLEASAETQYF.